This TCR beta chain was recorded in a study of T-cell reconstitution after alpha-beta-depleted transplantation in children. Construction of the TCRbeta library involved unique molecular identifiers. TCRdb analysed the PCR reads with MiXCR anew, one entry per CDR3 protein. Here the sample spans over 200,000 distinct CDR3 sequences, roughly 15% being singletons. Sample: PBMCs, mostly from graft donor cells, taken 360 days after TCRalphabeta/CD19-depleted stem cell transplant. The TCR sequence derives from a male patient aged 2-15 years who had a stem cell transplant for acute lymphoblastic leukemia, so the T cells may come from the graft donor.

CDR3 loop: CSAQGYLSSYEQYF. CDR3 bases: TGCAGTGCTCAGGGGTATCTGAGCTCCTACGAGCAGTACTTC. The rearrangement links TRBV20-1 to TRBJ2-7; the D gene is possibly TRBD1 (6 bases). This CDR3 is 14 amino acids long. Per the germline V gene, CDR1 is DFQATT and CDR2 is SNEGSKA (reference sequence). With 5 bases removed from V and 0 bases from J, the gap between germline ends came to 14 bases.